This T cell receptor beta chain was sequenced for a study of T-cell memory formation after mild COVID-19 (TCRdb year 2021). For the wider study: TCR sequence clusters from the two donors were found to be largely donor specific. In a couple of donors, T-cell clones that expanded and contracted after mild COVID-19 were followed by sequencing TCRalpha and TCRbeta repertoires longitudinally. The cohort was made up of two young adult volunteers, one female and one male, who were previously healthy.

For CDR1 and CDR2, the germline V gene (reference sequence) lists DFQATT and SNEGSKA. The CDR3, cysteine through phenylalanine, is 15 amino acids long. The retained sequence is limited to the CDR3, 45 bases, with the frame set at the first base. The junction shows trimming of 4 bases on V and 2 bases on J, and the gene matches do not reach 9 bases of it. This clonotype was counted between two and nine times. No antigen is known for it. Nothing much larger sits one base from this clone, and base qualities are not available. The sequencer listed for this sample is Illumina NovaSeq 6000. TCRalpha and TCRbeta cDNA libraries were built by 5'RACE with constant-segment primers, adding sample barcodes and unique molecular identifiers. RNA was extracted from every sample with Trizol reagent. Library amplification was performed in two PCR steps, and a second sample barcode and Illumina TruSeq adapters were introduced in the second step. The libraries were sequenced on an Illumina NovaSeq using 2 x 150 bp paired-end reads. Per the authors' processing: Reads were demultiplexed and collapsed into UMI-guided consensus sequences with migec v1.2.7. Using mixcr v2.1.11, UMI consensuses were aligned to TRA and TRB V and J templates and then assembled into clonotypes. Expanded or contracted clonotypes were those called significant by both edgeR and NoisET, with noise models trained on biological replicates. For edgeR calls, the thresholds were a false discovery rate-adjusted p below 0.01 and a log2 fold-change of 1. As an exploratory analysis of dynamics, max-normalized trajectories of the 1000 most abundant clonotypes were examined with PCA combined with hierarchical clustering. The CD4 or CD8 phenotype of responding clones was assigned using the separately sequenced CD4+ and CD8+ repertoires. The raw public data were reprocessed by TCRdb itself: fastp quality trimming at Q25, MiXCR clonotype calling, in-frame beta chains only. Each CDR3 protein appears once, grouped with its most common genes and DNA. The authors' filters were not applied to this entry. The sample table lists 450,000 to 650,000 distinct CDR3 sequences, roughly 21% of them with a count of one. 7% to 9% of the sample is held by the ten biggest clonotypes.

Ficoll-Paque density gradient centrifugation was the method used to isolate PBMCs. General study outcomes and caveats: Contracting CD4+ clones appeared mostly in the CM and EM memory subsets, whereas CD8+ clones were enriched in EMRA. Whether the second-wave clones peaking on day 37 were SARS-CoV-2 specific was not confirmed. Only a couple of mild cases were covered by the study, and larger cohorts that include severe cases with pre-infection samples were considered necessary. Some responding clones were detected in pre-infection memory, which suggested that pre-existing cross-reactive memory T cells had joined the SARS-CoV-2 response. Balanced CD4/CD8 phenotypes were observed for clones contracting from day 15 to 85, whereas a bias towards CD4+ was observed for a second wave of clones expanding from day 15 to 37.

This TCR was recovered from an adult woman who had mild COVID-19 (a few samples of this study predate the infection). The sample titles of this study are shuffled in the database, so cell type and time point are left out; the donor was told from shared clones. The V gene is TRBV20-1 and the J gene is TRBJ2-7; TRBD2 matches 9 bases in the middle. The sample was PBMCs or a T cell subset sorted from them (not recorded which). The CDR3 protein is CSAKRLTSGPYEQYF. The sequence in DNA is TGCAGTGCTAAGAGACTGACTAGCGGCCCCTACGAGCAGTACTTC.